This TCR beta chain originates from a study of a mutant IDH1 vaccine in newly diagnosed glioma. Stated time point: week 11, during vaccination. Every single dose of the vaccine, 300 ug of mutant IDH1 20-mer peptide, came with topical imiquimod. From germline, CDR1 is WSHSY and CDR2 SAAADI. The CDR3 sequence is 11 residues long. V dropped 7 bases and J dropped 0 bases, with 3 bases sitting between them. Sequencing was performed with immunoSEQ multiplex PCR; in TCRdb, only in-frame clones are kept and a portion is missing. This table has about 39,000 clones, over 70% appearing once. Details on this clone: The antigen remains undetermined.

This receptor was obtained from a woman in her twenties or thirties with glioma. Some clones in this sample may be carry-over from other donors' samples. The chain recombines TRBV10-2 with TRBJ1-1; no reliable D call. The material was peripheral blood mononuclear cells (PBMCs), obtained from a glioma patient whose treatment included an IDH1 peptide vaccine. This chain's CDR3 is CASTLNTEAFF. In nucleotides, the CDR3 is TGCGCCAGCACTCTGAACACTGAAGCTTTCTTT.